The rows below give T cell receptor beta chains drawn from one sample of a study of shared clonotypes between healthy human individuals. Only in-frame clones appear in the TCRdb table, and some are missing; sequencing was by immunoSEQ multiplex PCR. The data show about 530,000 clones, over 75% seen once. The sequenced sample was PBMCs. The receptors derive from a woman between 35 and 50 years old in good health. Some clones in this sample may be carry-over from other donors' samples. Both conserved end residues are part of each CDR3. The D gene is left open where the match is weak. The listing skips clone size in some rows; elsewhere it reads once, few, many or a size class.

v_gene: TRBV7-9
j_gene: TRBJ2-3
d_gene: TRBD1
abundance: .
CDR3nt: TGTGCCATCCCAACCGCCCCGGGACAGGGGGCTGGTACGCAGTATTTT
CDR3aa: CAIPTAPGQGAGTQYF

v_gene: TRBV2
j_gene: TRBJ2-2
d_gene: TRBD1
abundance: .
CDR3nt: TGTGCCAGCACGGGGGCCGAGACAGGGGTCACCGGGGAGCTGTTTTTT
CDR3aa: CASTGAETGVTGELFF

v_gene: TRBV7-2
j_gene: TRBJ1-2
d_gene: TRBD1
abundance: .
CDR3nt: TGTGCCAGCATCCCTGCGACAGGGGGCAACTATGGCTACACCTTC
CDR3aa: CASIPATGGNYGYTF

v_gene: TRBV7-9
j_gene: TRBJ2-7
d_gene: TRBD1
abundance: .
CDR3nt: TGTGCCAGCACCAAGGGACAGAACTACGAGCAGTACTTC
CDR3aa: CASTKGQNYEQYF

v_gene: TRBV29-1
j_gene: TRBJ2-7
d_gene: .
abundance: once
CDR3nt: TGCAGCGTTGAAATAGGGCAGGAAATCGGGGAGCAGTACTTC
CDR3aa: CSVEIGQEIGEQYF

v_gene: TRBV18
j_gene: TRBJ1-1
d_gene: .
abundance: once
CDR3nt: TGTGCCAGCTCACCACCGGTTCATCTGAACACTGAAGCTTTCTTT
CDR3aa: CASSPPVHLNTEAFF

v_gene: TRBV7-8
j_gene: TRBJ2-7
d_gene: .
abundance: .
CDR3nt: TGTGCCAGCAGCTTGGGGACTCCTTACTCCTACGAGCAGTACTTC
CDR3aa: CASSLGTPYSYEQYF

v_gene: TRBV30
j_gene: TRBJ2-2
d_gene: .
abundance: many
CDR3nt: TGTGCCTGGAGTAGGGGATATGGGACCGGGGAGCTGTTTTTT
CDR3aa: CAWSRGYGTGELFF

v_gene: TRBV5-1
j_gene: TRBJ2-2
d_gene: .
abundance: .
CDR3nt: TGCGCCAGCAGCTTGGATATTGCCGGGGAGCTGTTTTTT
CDR3aa: CASSLDIAGELFF

v_gene: TRBV18
j_gene: TRBJ2-5
d_gene: .
abundance: few
CDR3nt: TGTGCCAGCTCACCACCGACAGACCAAGAGACCCAGTACTTC
CDR3aa: CASSPPTDQETQYF

v_gene: TRBV27
j_gene: TRBJ2-7
d_gene: TRBD1
abundance: .
CDR3nt: TGTGCCAGCAGTCCGTGGGACAGGGGAGTGGACGAGCAGTACTTC
CDR3aa: CASSPWDRGVDEQYF

v_gene: TRBV10-2
j_gene: TRBJ1-2
d_gene: .
abundance: .
CDR3nt: TGCGCCAGCAGTGAGTCACAGGTGACCCGGGGCTACACCTTC
CDR3aa: CASSESQVTRGYTF

v_gene: TRBV19
j_gene: TRBJ2-1
d_gene: TRBD2
abundance: few
CDR3nt: TGTGCCAGTAGTATCCCGGGACTAGCGGAGGAGCAGTTCTTC
CDR3aa: CASSIPGLAEEQFF